These T cell receptor beta chains were read from a single sample in a study of shared clonotypes between healthy human individuals. Profiling relied on immunoSEQ multiplex PCR, and the TCRdb table lists in-frame clones only, not all of them. The data hold about 2.2 million clones, with 90% to 95% observed a single time. What was sequenced was naive CD8+ T cells from PBMCs. Every receptor here comes from a man between 18 and 29 years old in good health. Some clones in this sample may be carry-over from other donors' samples. Each CDR3 is given with its conserved first and last residue. Fields, in order: J gene, D gene, clone size, V gene, CDR3 DNA, CDR3 protein. The D gene is left open where the match is weak. Only some rows state a clone size, as once, few, many or a class for expanded clones.

TRBJ1-2	NA	NA	TRBV6-1	TGTGCCAGCAGCGTTCTACACGATGGCTACACCTTC	CASSVLHDGYTF
TRBJ2-1	TRBD2	NA	TRBV5-1	TGCGCCAGCAGCCTTCAAAGTGGGGGGGACTACAATGAGCAGTTCTTC	CASSLQSGGDYNEQFF
TRBJ2-3	NA	once	TRBV28	TGTGCCAGCAGTTTACGGGGACTCGGCACAGATACGCAGTATTTT	CASSLRGLGTDTQYF
TRBJ2-7	NA	NA	TRBV7-9	TGTGCCAGCAGCCCTACCCCAGGTTTCAACGAGCAGTACTTC	CASSPTPGFNEQYF
TRBJ2-7	NA	NA	TRBV7-3	TGTGCCAGCAGCCCCGGGGCCGACAGGCTGTATGAGCAGTACTTC	CASSPGADRLYEQYF
TRBJ2-3	NA	NA	TRBV28	TGTGCCAGCGACCCCCTACTGGGGGCAGATACGCAGTATTTT	CASDPLLGADTQYF
TRBJ2-1	NA	NA	TRBV7-8	TGTGCCAGCAGCTTGGCTGATGAGCAGTTCTTC	CASSLADEQFF
TRBJ2-4	NA	NA	TRBV28	TGTGCCAGCAGTCTTGAGCCGGCCAAAAACATTCAGTACTTC	CASSLEPAKNIQYF
TRBJ2-3	TRBD2	NA	TRBV11-2	TGTGCCAGCAGCCGGACTAGCGGCCCAGATACGCAGTATTTT	CASSRTSGPDTQYF
TRBJ2-1	TRBD1	NA	TRBV7-9	TGTGCCAGCAGCATAACCGGGACAGCGCGAAATGAGCAGTTCTTC	CASSITGTARNEQFF
TRBJ1-2	NA	NA	TRBV7-9	TGTGCCAGCAGCCCCACGAGGGACTATGGCTACACCTTC	CASSPTRDYGYTF
TRBJ2-5	NA	NA	TRBV9	TGTGCCAGCAGCCCGGACTGGGGGGAGACCCAGTACTTC	CASSPDWGETQYF
TRBJ1-1	TRBD1	once	TRBV6-1	TGTGCCAGCAGTGAAAATTGGGGACAGAAGGCAGGGGGGACTGAAGCTTTCTTT	CASSENWGQKAGGTEAFF
TRBJ2-2	NA	NA	TRBV28	TGTGCCAGCAGTTTTTCGGAATTCACCGGGGAGCTGTTTTTT	CASSFSEFTGELFF
TRBJ2-1	TRBD2	NA	TRBV4-3	TGCGCCAGCAGCCAAGGAACTAGCGGGAGTATAGACAATGAGCAGTTCTTC	CASSQGTSGSIDNEQFF
TRBJ1-4	NA	NA	TRBV19	TGTGCCAGTAATCTGGTTGGCGAAAAACTGTTTTTT	CASNLVGEKLFF
TRBJ2-3	NA	NA	TRBV7-7	TGTGCCAGCAGCCCAGTGGTGGCGTTCACAGATACGCAGTATTTT	CASSPVVAFTDTQYF
TRBJ1-2	NA	NA	TRBV6-1	TGTGCCAGCAGTGCCGGACGGTCCTATGGCTACACCTTC	CASSAGRSYGYTF
TRBJ1-2	NA	NA	TRBV5-4	TGTGCCAGCAGCACCATGGGGGCGGGGGATGGCTACACCTTC	CASSTMGAGDGYTF
TRBJ2-1	NA	NA	TRBV19	TGTGCCAGTAGTGCCATCAGCCTAAGCGAACCCGGATTTAATGAGCAGTTCTTC	CASSAISLSEPGFNEQFF
TRBJ2-1	TRBD2	NA	TRBV7-9	TGTGCCAGCAGCTTCCCACTAGCGGGAGCGCTGTATGAGCAGTTCTTC	CASSFPLAGALYEQFF
TRBJ1-1	NA	NA	TRBV4-3	TGCGCCAGCAGCCAAGAACCCGCCCCAAGAGGGTTTACTGAAGCTTTCTTT	CASSQEPAPRGFTEAFF
TRBJ1-5	TRBD1	NA	TRBV4-3	TGCGCCAGCAGCCGGAAATGGACAGGGCCTGGGGGAAATCAGCCCCAGCATTTT	CASSRKWTGPGGNQPQHF
TRBJ2-1	TRBD2	NA	TRBV7-6	TGTGCCAGCAGCACGGGGACTAGCGGGAGCGATGAGCAGTTCTTC	CASSTGTSGSDEQFF
TRBJ2-1	TRBD2	once	TRBV9	TGTGCCAGCAGCTCTAGCGGGAGTGGGCACAATGAGCAGTTCTTC	CASSSSGSGHNEQFF
TRBJ2-1	NA	NA	TRBV30	TGTGCCTGGGGCCCGGGACGGAACTACAATGAGCAGTTCTTC	CAWGPGRNYNEQFF
TRBJ2-2	NA	NA	TRBV11-3	TGTGCCAGCAGATTAGGGGGGTCCGGGGAGCTGTTTTTT	CASRLGGSGELFF
TRBJ2-2	TRBD2	few	TRBV5-1	TGCGCCAGCAGCTTGGGGCCTAGCGGGAGGGCCGGGGAGCTGTTTTTT	CASSLGPSGRAGELFF
TRBJ1-1	NA	NA	TRBV7-6	TGTGCCAGCAGCTTAGGCACCAGGGGCGCCCCCGTGGAAGCTTTCTTT	CASSLGTRGAPVEAFF
TRBJ1-2	TRBD1	NA	TRBV10-3	TGTGCCATCAGTGAGTCGGGACAGGGGTCAACCTTC	CAISESGQGSTF
TRBJ2-7	NA	NA	TRBV5-1	TGCGCCCCGGGGCCGACGTTGGGGAGTCGGGAGCAGTACTTC	CAPGPTLGSREQYF
TRBJ2-5	TRBD2	NA	TRBV4-3	TGCGCCAGCAGCCAAGATTCGACTAGCGGGCCAGAGACCCAGTACTTC	CASSQDSTSGPETQYF
TRBJ2-5	TRBD2	NA	TRBV7-2	TGTGCCAGCAGCTTTAGCGGGAGGCAAGAGACCCAGTACTTC	CASSFSGRQETQYF
TRBJ2-2	TRBD2	NA	TRBV10-3	TGTGCCATCAGTGAGTCGCTTGCGGGAGGAGACACCGGGGAGCTGTTTTTT	CAISESLAGGDTGELFF
TRBJ1-4	NA	NA	TRBV27	TGTGCCAGCAGTCTCGGGGTTGCAACTAATGAAAAACTGTTTTTT	CASSLGVATNEKLFF
TRBJ2-7	NA	NA	TRBV5-5	TGTGCCAGCAGCTTGGACGGCTCCTACGAGCAGTACTTC	CASSLDGSYEQYF
TRBJ1-1	NA	NA	TRBV5-1	TGCGCCAGCACTAAGGGGCAGGGGATCCCGAACACTGAAGCTTTCTTT	CASTKGQGIPNTEAFF
TRBJ2-7	NA	NA	TRBV11-2	TGTGCCAGCAGCTTAAGTGGGTACGACGAGCAGTACTTC	CASSLSGYDEQYF
TRBJ2-2	TRBD2	NA	TRBV6-5	TGTGCCAGCAGTCACGGACTAGGTGGCGGGGAGCTGTTTTTT	CASSHGLGGGELFF
TRBJ1-1	NA	NA	TRBV4-2	TGTGCCAGCAGCCAAGAGAGGGGAGCCACTGAAGCTTTCTTT	CASSQERGATEAFF
TRBJ2-1	NA	NA	TRBV19	TGTGCCAGTGAGCGACCGGTCCCGGGTAACAATGAGCAGTTCTTC	CASERPVPGNNEQFF
TRBJ2-5	TRBD1	once	TRBV13	TGTGCCAGCAGCCTCAGGGGACAGCATAAAGAGACCCAGTACTTC	CASSLRGQHKETQYF
TRBJ2-7	NA	NA	TRBV4-2	TGTGCCAGCAGCCAAGGACTGGCATACGAGCAGTACTTC	CASSQGLAYEQYF
TRBJ2-7	NA	once	TRBV9	TGTGCCAGCAGCGTAGCAGTAGCGGACACCTACGAGCAGTACTTC	CASSVAVADTYEQYF
TRBJ1-2	NA	NA	TRBV5-8	TGTGCCAGCAGCTTGGGGTCAGGGGACCTGGACTATGGCTACACCTTC	CASSLGSGDLDYGYTF
TRBJ2-1	TRBD1	NA	TRBV18	TGTGCCAGCTCACCGACACAGGGGGCGGCCTACAATGAGCAGTTCTTC	CASSPTQGAAYNEQFF
TRBJ2-3	NA	once	TRBV29-1	TGCAGCGTGAGGCTGGATACGCAGTATTTT	CSVRLDTQYF
TRBJ1-3	NA	once	TRBV4-3	TGCGCCAGCAGCCAAGGGATCGGCCCCCGAAACACCATATATTTT	CASSQGIGPRNTIYF
TRBJ2-7	NA	NA	TRBV4-2	TGTGCCAGCAGCCAAGAGGGAGGACAGTTCTACGAGCAGTACTTC	CASSQEGGQFYEQYF
TRBJ1-5	TRBD1	NA	TRBV28	TGTGCCAGCAGCCGCCCCATCCCGGACAGGGACAGCAATCAGCCCCAGCATTTT	CASSRPIPDRDSNQPQHF
TRBJ2-3	TRBD2	NA	TRBV5-4	TGTGCCAGCAGCCACGACAGCGGGAGTTTGAGAGATACGCAGTATTTT	CASSHDSGSLRDTQYF
TRBJ1-1	NA	NA	TRBV27	TGTGCCAGCAGTCCCTGGAGGGCCGGAATAGAAAAAGCTTTCTTT	CASSPWRAGIEKAFF
TRBJ1-4	NA	NA	TRBV7-9	TGTGCCAGCAGCTTAATCGACGGACTGGGGGAAAAACTGTTTTTT	CASSLIDGLGEKLFF
TRBJ1-1	TRBD1	NA	TRBV5-1	TGCGCCAGCAGCATGGGACAGAAAATGATGAACACTGAAGCTTTCTTT	CASSMGQKMMNTEAFF
TRBJ2-5	TRBD1	NA	TRBV14	TGTGCCAGCAGCCAACTTGGGACAGTCCAAGAGACCCAGTACTTC	CASSQLGTVQETQYF
TRBJ2-7	TRBD2	NA	TRBV7-9	TGTGCCAGCAGCTCCCGGACTAGCGGGAGCCACGAGCAGTACTTC	CASSSRTSGSHEQYF
TRBJ2-1	TRBD2	NA	TRBV4-1	TGCGCCAGCAGCCCCATACTTATCGGACTAGACCCCTACAATGAGCAGTTCTTC	CASSPILIGLDPYNEQFF